A selection of T cell receptor beta chains follows, all from one sample in a study of cytomegalovirus exposure and HLA in healthy donors. Generated by immunoSEQ multiplex PCR, the TCRdb table keeps only in-frame clones and is missing some. The sample holds fewer than 200,000 clones, 65% to 80% seen once. Sequencing was done on a sample of PBMCs. The origin of the receptors is a man aged 40-49 years in good health and CMV-seronegative. The CDR3 runs from the conserved cysteine through the conserved F or W. The D gene is left open where the match is weak. Size values are once, few and many counts, or a class for expanded clones, and some rows have none.

d_call,clone_size,v_call,j_call,cdr3_nt,cdr3_aa
.,.,TRBV27,TRBJ1-2,TGTGCCAGCAGTTTATCCCGGGGGGCGGATGGCTACACCTTC,CASSLSRGADGYTF
.,.,TRBV7-8,TRBJ2-7,TGTGCCAGCAGCTTAGCGCAAGGGGGACCTCTTGACGAGCAGTACTTC,CASSLAQGGPLDEQYF
.,.,TRBV7-2,TRBJ1-5,TGTGCCAGCAGCTACGACAGTTCAAGCAATCAGCCCCAGCATTTT,CASSYDSSSNQPQHF
.,.,TRBV5-8,TRBJ1-1,TGTGCCAGCAGCTTAGGGGCCTACACTGAAGCTTTCTTT,CASSLGAYTEAFF
.,.,TRBV7-9,TRBJ1-2,TGTGCCAGCAGCCCAAGCGTCAGTGTCGGCTACACCTTC,CASSPSVSVGYTF
.,.,TRBV30,TRBJ1-1,TGTGCCTGGAGAGGGACAAAGTGGGCTTTCTTT,CAWRGTKWAFF
TRBD2,few,TRBV18,TRBJ2-1,TGTGCCTCGACAGCAGGGACTAGCGGGGGGGCCAGAGTCAATGAGCAGTTCTTC,CASTAGTSGGARVNEQFF
.,.,TRBV5-4,TRBJ1-1,TGTGCCAGCAGCTTCAGTCCGGGCACTGAAGCTTTCTTT,CASSFSPGTEAFF
.,once,TRBV5-1,TRBJ2-7,TGCGCCAGCAGCAGGGTCGGGGGGCTCTACGAGCAGTACTTC,CASSRVGGLYEQYF
.,few,TRBV6-4,TRBJ2-1,TGTGCCAGCAGTGACGGTAACAGGCACAATGAGCAGTTCTTC,CASSDGNRHNEQFF
TRBD1,.,TRBV11-3,TRBJ2-7,TGTGCCAGCAGCCTCGGACAGGGGGGGAGGGAGCAGTACTTC,CASSLGQGGREQYF
.,.,TRBV6-4,TRBJ2-2,TGTGCCAGCAGTGACTCCACTAGCACCGGGGAGCTGTTTTTT,CASSDSTSTGELFF
TRBD1,.,TRBV29-1,TRBJ2-5,TGCAGCACCGGGACAGGGGCGGAGGAGACCCAGTACTTC,CSTGTGAEETQYF
.,.,TRBV19,TRBJ1-3,TGTGCCAGTAGTATCAGGGGTCCCTCTGGAAACACCATATATTTT,CASSIRGPSGNTIYF
.,.,TRBV30,TRBJ1-5,TGTGCCTGGAGTGTACCCGGGACTTTCAATCAGCCCCAGCATTTT,CAWSVPGTFNQPQHF
.,.,TRBV7-2,TRBJ1-5,TGTGCCAGCAGCTTAGGGCCAGTTAGCAATCAGCCCCAGCATTTT,CASSLGPVSNQPQHF
TRBD1,.,TRBV6-6,TRBJ2-7,TGTGCCAGTCGGGACAGGGGGCTCTACGAGCAGTACTTC,CASRDRGLYEQYF
.,.,TRBV7-9,TRBJ1-5,TGTGCCAGCAGCTCCGGGGTTTGGCAGCCCCAGCATTTT,CASSSGVWQPQHF
TRBD1,.,TRBV5-1,TRBJ2-1,TGCGCCAGCAGCTCTCCCCGGACAGGGGACAATGAGCAGTTCTTC,CASSSPRTGDNEQFF
.,.,TRBV11-3,TRBJ2-3,TGTGCCAGCAGCTTGGGGAACAGGGCGTTGACAGATACGCAGTATTTT,CASSLGNRALTDTQYF
TRBD2,.,TRBV30,TRBJ2-3,TGTGCCTGGAGTGAGGGACTAGCGGGTACAGATACGCAGTATTTT,CAWSEGLAGTDTQYF
.,few,TRBV30,TRBJ2-3,TGTGCCTGGAGTGTAGGGGCGGGACAGTTCACAGATACGCAGTATTTT,CAWSVGAGQFTDTQYF
.,.,TRBV2,TRBJ2-1,TGTGCCAGCACCCCACAGAGCATGGAGCAGTTCTTC,CASTPQSMEQFF
.,few,TRBV5-1,TRBJ2-3,TGCGCCAGCAGCTTGGAACTAGTACGCGATACGCAGTATTTT,CASSLELVRDTQYF
.,.,TRBV6-1,TRBJ1-5,TGTGCCAGCAAGGAGAATCAGCCCCAGCATTTT,CASKENQPQHF
.,.,TRBV6-6,TRBJ2-3,TGTGCCAGCAGTTGGGGGCAGGGTGTAACAGATACGCAGTATTTT,CASSWGQGVTDTQYF
TRBD1,.,TRBV27,TRBJ2-7,TGTGCCAGCAGCCTCGGACAGGGTAACGAGCAGTACTTC,CASSLGQGNEQYF
.,.,TRBV7-8,TRBJ1-1,TGTGCCAGCAGCTTAGCCGGGACTGAAGCTTTCTTT,CASSLAGTEAFF
TRBD1,.,TRBV30,TRBJ2-7,TGTGCCTGGAGTATACAGGGGTACGAGCAGTACTTC,CAWSIQGYEQYF
.,.,TRBV27,TRBJ2-2,TGTGCCAGCAGACCAGGGCTACTAGCTCCCGGGGAGCTGTTTTTT,CASRPGLLAPGELFF
.,few,TRBV27,TRBJ2-1,TGTGCCAGCAGTTCAACCGGGGGGCTGGGGGACCAACCCGACTACAATGAGCAGTTCTTC,CASSSTGGLGDQPDYNEQFF
.,few,TRBV30,TRBJ2-5,TGTGCCTGGAGTCGGAAGGGGCGCCAAGAGACCCAGTACTTC,CAWSRKGRQETQYF
.,.,TRBV6-1,TRBJ1-5,TGTGCCAGCAGTGAAGGGGCCTGGTCTAGCAATCAGCCCCAGCATTTT,CASSEGAWSSNQPQHF
.,.,TRBV10-3,TRBJ1-2,TGTGCCATCAGGCCCGGCAGGGAGGATGGCTACACCTTC,CAIRPGREDGYTF
.,.,TRBV10-3,TRBJ2-2,TGTGCCATCAGTGAGTCCGGAGACACCGGGGAGCTGTTTTTT,CAISESGDTGELFF
.,.,TRBV13,TRBJ1-6,TGTGCCAGCAGCTTAGGGCAGGGGAATTCACCCCTCCACTTT,CASSLGQGNSPLHF
.,.,TRBV7-2,TRBJ2-7,TGTGCCAGCAGCCTACAGCAGGCCTACGAGCAGTACTTC,CASSLQQAYEQYF
.,few,TRBV25-1,TRBJ1-5,TGTGCCAGCAGTGGCGCCCTCAATCAGCCCCAGCATTTT,CASSGALNQPQHF
.,.,TRBV4-2,TRBJ1-5,TGTGCCAGCAGCCAAGAGGTAGCGATTTATCAGCCCCAGCATTTT,CASSQEVAIYQPQHF
TRBD1,.,TRBV6-5,TRBJ1-2,TGTGCCAGCAGCCATGACAGGGTATGCTACACCTTC,CASSHDRVCYTF
.,.,TRBV6-6,TRBJ2-7,TGTGCCAGCAGTTACCCTCAGGGCCCCTACGAGCAGTACTTC,CASSYPQGPYEQYF
.,.,TRBV6-4,TRBJ1-6,TGTGCCTGCCGGGAGGCAGGGGACGCTTCACCCCTCCACTTT,CACREAGDASPLHF
TRBD1,few,TRBV19,TRBJ1-5,TGTGCCAGTCTTAAGGGACAGGGGGGGCGACAGCCCCAGCATTTT,CASLKGQGGRQPQHF
.,.,TRBV7-9,TRBJ1-5,TGTGCCAGCAGCTTGCAGAATCAGCCCCAGCATTTT,CASSLQNQPQHF
TRBD2,.,TRBV11-1,TRBJ2-7,TGTGCCAGCAGCTCGCGTTCCGATACCCCGGGACGACCAGCGGGAGAGCAGTACTTC,CASSSRSDTPGRPAGEQYF
.,.,TRBV4-2,TRBJ2-3,TGTGCCAGCAGCCAAGTCGAGTCGCTGGGCACAGATACGCAGTATTTT,CASSQVESLGTDTQYF
TRBD1,once,TRBV6-5,TRBJ2-7,TGTGCCAGCAGTTACGGACAGGGGGCGAGGGAGCAGTACTTC,CASSYGQGAREQYF
.,.,TRBV5-1,TRBJ2-1,TGCGCCAGCAGCCTGGGTGGACTCGGGAATGAGCAGTTCTTC,CASSLGGLGNEQFF
.,.,TRBV28,TRBJ1-1,TGTGCCAGCAGTTTGAGTTCCGGGACTGAAGCTTTCTTT,CASSLSSGTEAFF
TRBD1,once,TRBV28,TRBJ1-5,TGTGCCAGCAGTAAGGGACAGGGGGCCAATCAGCCCCAGCATTTT,CASSKGQGANQPQHF
.,few,TRBV30,TRBJ1-1,TGTGCCTGGAGCCCTTTCGTGGGGCGCGAAGCTTTCTTT,CAWSPFVGREAFF
TRBD1,.,TRBV28,TRBJ1-1,TGTGCCAGCAGTGGGGACAGCCGGATGAACACTGAAGCTTTCTTT,CASSGDSRMNTEAFF
.,.,TRBV19,TRBJ1-2,TGTGCCAGTAAAACACCAGTAACGTTCGGGCCGGCGGGGGGCTACACCTTC,CASKTPVTFGPAGGYTF
.,.,TRBV9,TRBJ1-1,TGTGCCAGCAGCGTAGCCCCGGACAGTCTCTTTGAAGCTTTCTTT,CASSVAPDSLFEAFF
TRBD2,once,TRBV6-1,TRBJ2-2,TGTGCCAGCACCCCCGGGGGGGAGAGGGAGCTGTTTTTT,CASTPGGERELFF
.,.,TRBV7-7,TRBJ2-2,TGTGCTAGCAGTTCCGCGTTGGCGGGCACCGGGGAGCTGTTTTTT,CASSSALAGTGELFF
.,once,TRBV29-1,TRBJ1-2,TGCAGCGGAGATTCAGGGGTCTATGGCTACACCTTC,CSGDSGVYGYTF
.,few,TRBV5-1,TRBJ1-2,TGCGCCAGCAGCCTGGAGGGGGTCGGCTACACCTTC,CASSLEGVGYTF